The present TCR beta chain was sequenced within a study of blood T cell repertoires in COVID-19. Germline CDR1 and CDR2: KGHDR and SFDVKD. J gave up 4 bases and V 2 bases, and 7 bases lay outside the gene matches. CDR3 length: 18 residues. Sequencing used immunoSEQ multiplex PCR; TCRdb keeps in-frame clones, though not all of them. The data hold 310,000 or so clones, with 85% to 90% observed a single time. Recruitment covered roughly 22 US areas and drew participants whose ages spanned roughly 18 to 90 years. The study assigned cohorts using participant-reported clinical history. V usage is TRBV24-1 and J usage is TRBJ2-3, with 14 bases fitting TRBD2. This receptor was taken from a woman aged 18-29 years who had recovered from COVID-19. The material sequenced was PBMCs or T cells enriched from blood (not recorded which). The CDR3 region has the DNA TGTGCCACCAGTGATTCCCCGGGACTAGCGGGAGTGTCAGATACGCAGTATTTT. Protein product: CATSDSPGLAGVSDTQYF.